Shown below are 25 T cell receptor beta chains from a single sample sequenced in a study of identical twins. TCRdb passed the 5' RACE reads through MiXCR, listing each CDR3 protein once. The sample has 200,000 to 250,000 distinct CDR3 sequences, roughly an eighth seen once. The same data also went into a second study, on yellow fever vaccine responses in identical twins.

Input material: memory (CD45RO+) T cells sorted from blood. The receptors stem from a woman younger than 30 in good health.

The rearrangement joins TRBV18 to TRBJ2-6, with TRBD1 matching 8 bases. The CDR3 extends over 17 amino acids. In germline, CDR1 is KGHSH, CDR2 LQKENI. V lost 6 bases, J lost 0 bases, and 7 bases stayed unmatched. The CDR3 DNA reads TGTGCCAGCTCGGCGGGACAGGTAGTCTCTGGGGCCAACGTCCTGACTTTC. Translating gives CASSAGQVVSGANVLTF.

This chain links TRBV12-3 or TRBV12-4 with TRBJ1-1; D is perhaps TRBD1 (5 bases). There are 13 residues in the CDR3. V dropped 6 bases and J dropped 5 bases, with 13 bases sitting between them. The CDR3 nucleotides are TGTGCCAGCAGGCACAAGGGGATTACTGAAGCTTTCTTT. This encodes CASRHKGITEAFF.

This clonotype appeared a few times. CDR3 coding DNA: TGCAGCGTGAGACAGGGGAGTATATTTACCTACGAGCAGTACTTC. Translating it yields CSVRQGSIFTYEQYF. The chain is built from TRBV29-1 and TRBJ2-7, with TRBD1 matching 8 bases. The CDR3 loop spans 15 amino acids. CDR1 is SQVTM and CDR2 is ANQGSEA in the germline V gene. Trimming at V came to 6 bases and at J to 2 bases, leaving 12 bases not matched to a gene.

This clonotype was seen a few times. For the CDR3, the DNA is TGTGCCAGCAGCGGGACAGGGGGCTACAATGAGCAGTTCTTC. This gives the protein CASSGTGGYNEQFF. The chain links TRBV5-4 to TRBJ2-1; 11 bases match TRBD1. CDR1 and CDR2 (germline): SGHNT, YYREEE (reference sequence). The CDR3 is 14 residues long. V lost 4 bases and J lost 3; bases outside the gene matches: 0.

The chain's CDR3 is CASSYSRNTGELFF. The CDR3 coding sequence is TGTGCCAGCAGTTACTCCAGGAACACCGGGGAGCTGTTTTTT. The chain has TRBV6-2 or TRBV6-3 and TRBJ2-2; no clear D. Germline V lookup: CDR1 MNHEY, CDR2 SVGEGT. The V gene lost 0 bases and the J gene lost 1 base, with 3 bases spanning the gap. The CDR3 sequence is 14 residues long.

J is TRBJ2-7 and V is TRBV6-1, with 8 bases lining up with TRBD2. CDR3 length: 14 amino acids. The germline CDR1 and CDR2 sequences are MNHNS and SASEGT. Trimming cost V 10 bases and J 2 bases; bases outside gene matches: 10. In DNA form, the CDR3 reads TGTGCCACTAACATTGAGCGGGGGACCTACGAGCAGTACTTC. Encoded protein: CATNIERGTYEQYF.

The sample holds a few counts of this clonotype. The chain links TRBV28 to TRBJ1-1; D is perhaps TRBD1 (6 bases). The CDR3 runs 15 residues. Germline CDR1 is MDHEN and CDR2 is SYDVKM. The V and J ends lost 3 bases and 4 bases respectively, with 15 bases between them. This CDR3 reads CASSFSRRGVTEAFF. DNA for the CDR3: TGTGCCAGCAGTTTTAGTCGCAGGGGAGTCACTGAAGCTTTCTTT.

The chain carries TRBV10-3 and TRBJ2-1; 8 positions match TRBD2. Germline V gene lookup returns CDR1 ENHRY and CDR2 SYGVKD. Trimming removed 0 bases from V and 6 bases from J; junction bases left unmatched: 4. This CDR3 contains 15 residues. Here the CDR3 reads CAISESRLATNEQFF. The DNA for the CDR3 is TGTGCCATCAGTGAGTCGAGACTAGCGACCAATGAGCAGTTCTTC.

This clonotype appeared many times. The J gene is TRBJ1-2, the V gene TRBV7-9; D unresolved. V dropped 1 base and J dropped 1 base, with 7 bases sitting between them. The CDR3 covers 14 residues. From germline, CDR1 is SEHNR and CDR2 FQNEAQ (reference sequence). CDR3 residues: CASSLGSNNYGYTF. The CDR3 nucleotides are TGTGCCAGCAGCTTAGGGTCCAATAACTATGGCTACACCTTC.

This clonotype was detected only a few times. The rearrangement links TRBV28 to TRBJ1-5; TRBD1 matches 12 bases. From germline, CDR1 is MDHEN and CDR2 SYDVKM. The V segment lost 4 bases and the J segment 6 bases; nucleotides outside the gene matches: 16. This CDR3 contains 19 residues. The CDR3 bases are TGTGCCAGCAGTTCCTGGGACAGGGGGCATAAAAGCCCGACTCAGCCCCAGCATTTT. Amino acid sequence: CASSSWDRGHKSPTQPQHF.

This clonotype occurred a few times. J is TRBJ2-2 and V is TRBV5-1; D possibly matches TRBD1 or TRBD2 (6 bases each). Trimming took off 4 bases at V and 3 bases at J, with 13 bases between the two ends. The CDR3 is made up of 15 amino acids. Looked up from germline, CDR1 is SGHRS and CDR2 is YFSETQ. The CDR3 spells CASSTGAGDTGELFF. CDR3 in DNA: TGCGCCAGCAGCACGGGGGCAGGAGACACCGGGGAGCTGTTTTTT.

The CDR3 sequence is CASSLGVQGETGANVLTF. CDR3 coding DNA: TGTGCCAGCAGTTTAGGGGTCCAGGGGGAAACTGGGGCCAACGTCCTGACTTTC. The V and J genes are TRBV28 and TRBJ2-6, with TRBD1 matching over 7 bases. CDR3 length: 18 residues. Per the germline V gene, CDR1 is MDHEN and CDR2 is SYDVKM. After removal of 2 bases from V and 2 bases from J, the junction contained 9 bases not matched to a gene.

V gene TRBV10-2 combines with J gene TRBJ2-2; the match to TRBD2 covers 8 bases. The CDR3 totals 15 residues. The J segment lost 2 bases and the V segment lost 6 bases, leaving 5 bases of the junction unmatched. In germline, CDR1 is WSHSY, CDR2 SAAADI. The CDR3 is CASRLRGGNTGELFF. The CDR3 DNA reads as TGCGCCAGCAGACTTCGGGGGGGTAACACCGGGGAGCTGTTTTTT.

This clonotype was detected a few times. This chain links TRBV29-1 with TRBJ2-3, with D possibly being TRBD1 or TRBD2 (5 bases each). The CDR3 runs 15 residues. Trimming pared 3 bases from V and 0 bases from J, leaving 13 bases between. Germline V lookup: CDR1 SQVTM, CDR2 ANQGSEA. CDR3 DNA: TGCAGCGTTGAGGGGACCGATTCTAGCACAGATACGCAGTATTTT. Its protein is CSVEGTDSSTDTQYF.

The table lists this clonotype with many counts. The V gene is TRBV7-2, the J gene TRBJ1-1; D is perhaps TRBD1 (6 bases). This CDR3 comprises 13 residues. Germline V gene data show CDR1 as SGHTA and CDR2 as FQGNSA. Trimming left V 5 bases short and J 1 base short, with 8 bases between. The CDR3 protein is CASSGGQNTEAFF. For the CDR3, the DNA is TGTGCCAGCAGCGGGGGACAGAACACTGAAGCTTTCTTT.

This clonotype was detected only a few times. This chain joins TRBV10-3 and TRBJ1-2; 7 nucleotides line up with TRBD1. There are 12 residues in the CDR3. Germline CDR1 ENHRY, CDR2 SYGVKD. The V gene end was trimmed by 2 bases and the J gene end by 7 bases; junction bases not matched to a gene: 1. CDR3 sequence: CAISETGAGYTF. The CDR3 DNA reads TGTGCCATCAGTGAGACAGGGGCTGGCTACACCTTC.

A few counts support this clonotype. The chain is built from TRBV20-1 and TRBJ2-1; D gene unclear. CDR1 is DFQATT, CDR2 SNEGSKA, per germline (reference sequence). This CDR3 has 11 amino acids. The germline V and J ends were trimmed by 2 bases and 12 bases, with 11 bases remaining between them. The CDR3 sequence: CSARLTPSQFF. The CDR3 DNA follows: TGCAGTGCTAGATTGACCCCGTCGCAGTTCTTC.

The CDR3 loop reads CSASGLAGVEEQYF. CDR3 coding DNA: TGCAGTGCTTCCGGACTAGCGGGAGTGGAAGAGCAGTACTTC. The V call is TRBV20-1, the J call TRBJ2-7, with 13 bases aligning to TRBD2. V was pared by 5 bases and J by 7 bases, with 8 bases of the junction left unmatched. CDR1 and CDR2 from the germline V gene are DFQATT and SNEGSKA (reference sequence). CDR3 size: 14 residues.

This chain uses TRBV6-1 with TRBJ1-2; 9 bases align to TRBD1. Unmatched junction bases numbered 5, after V lost 6 bases and J lost 6 bases. Germline CDR1 MNHNS, CDR2 SASEGT. The CDR3 loop spans 13 amino acids. DNA of the CDR3: TGTGCCAGCAGAGGACAGGGGAAAGATGGCTACACCTTC. Protein product: CASRGQGKDGYTF.

DNA for the CDR3: TGTGCCAGCATGCGAGCAGGGGGCACAGATACGCAGTATTTT. The encoded protein is CASMRAGGTDTQYF. The rearrangement joins TRBV27 to TRBJ2-3, with a weak D call TRBD1 (6 bases). Trimming stripped 7 bases from V and 1 base from J, with 12 bases between. The CDR3 covers 14 residues. Germline lookup yields CDR1 MNHEY and CDR2 SMNVEV (reference sequence).

Here the CDR3 DNA reads TGCAGTGCTAGAGACCCCCGGGACGTCGTCCAGCCCCAGCATTTT. Protein product: CSARDPRDVVQPQHF. The chain carries TRBV20-1 and TRBJ1-5, with D possibly matching TRBD1 (5 bases). V gave up 0 bases and J gave up 7 bases, with 16 bases separating them. Germline loops: CDR1 DFQATT, CDR2 SNEGSKA (reference sequence). CDR3 length equals 15 residues.

This chain joins TRBV9 and TRBJ1-3; D is uncertain. This CDR3 is 12 amino acids long. Germline CDR1 reads SGDLS; CDR2 reads YYNGEE. Trimming shortened V by 3 bases and J by 2 bases, and 3 bases separated the two germline ends. Here the CDR3 reads CASSGPGNTIYF. DNA of the CDR3: TGTGCCAGCAGCGGTCCTGGAAACACCATATATTTT. Combining the CDR3 with reference TRBV9 and TRBJ1-3 gives the whole variable domain DSGVTQTPKHLITATGQRVTLRCSPRSGDLSVYWYQQSLDQGLQFLIQYYNGEERAKGNILERFSAQQFPDLHSELNLSSLELGDSALYFCASSGPGNTIYFGEGSWLTVV.

Only a few counts were recorded for this clonotype. The chain employs TRBV19 and TRBJ2-5; 7 bases align to TRBD2. J gave up 1 base and V 3 bases, and 5 bases lay outside the gene matches. CDR1 and CDR2 (germline): LNHDA, SQIVND (reference sequence). The CDR3 is 15 amino acids. DNA for the CDR3: TGTGCCAGTAGTATCCCGGGACTAACCCAAGAGACCCAGTACTTC. Its protein is CASSIPGLTQETQYF.

This chain uses TRBV5-1 with TRBJ2-5; the D gene is possibly TRBD1 (6 bases). Germline lookup yields CDR1 SGHRS and CDR2 YFSETQ. The ends were cut back, 4 bases at V and 3 bases at J, with 10 bases in the middle. The CDR3 spans 13 residues. In nucleotides, the CDR3 is TGCGCCAGCAGCGCAACAGGGAAAGAGACCCAGTACTTC. The encoded protein is CASSATGKETQYF.

The chain links TRBV28 to TRBJ1-4, with D possibly matching TRBD1 (5 bases). CDR3 size: 17 residues. Between the trimmed V and J ends, which lost 1 base and 6 bases, there was a span of 18 bases. Germline CDR1 reads MDHEN; CDR2 reads SYDVKM. This chain's CDR3 is CASSLLGGGTLHEKLFF. The CDR3, as DNA: TGTGCCAGCAGTTTATTAGGCGGGGGGACGTTACATGAAAAACTGTTTTTT.